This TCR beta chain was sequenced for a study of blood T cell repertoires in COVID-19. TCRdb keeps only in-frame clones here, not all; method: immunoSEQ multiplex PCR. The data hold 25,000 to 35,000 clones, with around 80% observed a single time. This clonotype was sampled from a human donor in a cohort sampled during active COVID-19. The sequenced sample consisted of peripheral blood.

The CDR3 loop is CASSYNLLYNEQFF. As DNA, the CDR3 is TGTGCCAGCAGCTATAACCTACTCTACAATGAGCAGTTCTTC. The chain combines TRBV11-2 with TRBJ2-1, with D unresolved. This CDR3 contains 14 residues. Trimming took off 4 bases at V and 3 bases at J, with 10 bases between the two ends. CDR1 and CDR2 (germline): SGHAT, FQNNGV. The full variable domain, completed using reference TRBV11-2 and TRBJ2-1, is EAGVAQSPRYKIIEKRQSVAFWCNPISGHATLYWYQQILGQGPKLLIQFQNNGVVDDSQLPKDRFSAERLKGVDSTLKIQPAKLEDSAVYLCASSYNLLYNEQFFGPGTRLTVL.